The clone carrying this T cell receptor (beta chain) has at least ten counts. The record originates from a study of blood T cell repertoires in COVID-19. The wider study: Samples representing acute and convalescent COVID-19 were sourced from the United States, Italy and Spain. PBMCs, B-cell-depleted T cells, or T cells provided the cDNA or gDNA that made up the material.

This CDR3 has 15 residues. Germline values: CDR1 SEHNR, CDR2 FQNEAQ (reference sequence). J gave up 5 bases and V 5 bases, and 8 bases lay outside the gene matches. Original analysis: Amplification of reference gene primers was used by the study to estimate nucleated cell counts. Clones were read by immunoSEQ multiplex PCR, and TCRdb kept only the in-frame ones, dropping some. The V and J calls and clone size come from that table; D and trimming were worked out from the DNA. The table has 230,000 or so clones, about 80% seen once. Symptom resolution, clearance, or two negative PCRs marked the recovered donors of Cohort 3.

J is TRBJ2-7 and V is TRBV7-9, with 11 bases fitting TRBD2. Sequencing used PBMCs or T cells enriched from blood (not recorded which). The source is a man in his forties or fifties who had recovered from COVID-19. CDR3 sequence (DNA): TGTGCCAGCAGCGCCATTGGGACTAGCGGAGACGAGCAGTACTTC. Translating gives CASSAIGTSGDEQYF.